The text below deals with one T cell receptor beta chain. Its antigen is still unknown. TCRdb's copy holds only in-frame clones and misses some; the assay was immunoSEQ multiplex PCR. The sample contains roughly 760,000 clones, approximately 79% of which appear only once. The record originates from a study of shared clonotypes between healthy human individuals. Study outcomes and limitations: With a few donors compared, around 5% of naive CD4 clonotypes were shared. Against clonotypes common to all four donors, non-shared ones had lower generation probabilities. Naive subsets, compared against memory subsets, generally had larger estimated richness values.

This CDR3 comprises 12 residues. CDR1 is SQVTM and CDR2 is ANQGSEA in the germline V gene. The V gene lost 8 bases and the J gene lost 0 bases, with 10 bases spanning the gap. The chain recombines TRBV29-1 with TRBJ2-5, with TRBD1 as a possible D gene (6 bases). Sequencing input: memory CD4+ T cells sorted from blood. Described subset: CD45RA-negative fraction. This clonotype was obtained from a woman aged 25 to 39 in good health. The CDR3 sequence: CSLWTDQETQYF. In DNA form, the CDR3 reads TGCAGCTTATGGACAGACCAAGAGACCCAGTACTTC.